This T cell receptor (beta chain) stems from a study of blood T cell repertoires in COVID-19 (TCRdb year 2020). In terms of the full investigation: The collaborator samples originated in the United States, Italy and Spain and spanned the acute and convalescent phases of COVID-19. The dataset comprised deeply sampled blood TCRbeta repertoires from subjects exposed to, actively infected with, or recovered from COVID-19. A freely available public database, intended as a resource for researchers studying the immune response to SARS-CoV-2, is where the repertoires were released. The samples were drawn from two sources: the first 160 participants of the ongoing ImmuneRACE study, and fewer than 1,500 subjects contributed by 6 global collaborators. The material from the prospective study consisted of cDNA or gDNA derived from T cells, B-cell-depleted T cells, or PBMCs. A de-identified subject ID, COVID-19 status, age in years and sex were almost always included in the sample metadata. Where HLA class I and class II types were available, the types were taken from metadata supplied by the sample provider, not from assay-based typing.

At one collaborating source in Seattle, patients were enrolled during active infection and were followed longitudinally through the course of disease. Collaborating institutions collected whole blood in K2EDTA tubes following their own protocols. For TCRbeta analysis, collaborators shipped samples in one of three forms: frozen whole blood, isolated PBMCs, or DNA extracted from either of those sample types. General findings and caveats noted by the study authors: Clinical and demographic metadata were provided uncurated, with the amount varying by source and participant.

TCRbeta CDR3 regions were amplified from genomic DNA by means of the immunoSEQ Assay, a bias-controlled multiplex PCR. Per the source publication's procedure: Within the assay, amplification of reference gene primers was used to estimate how many nucleated cells each sample contained. To quantify the absolute abundance of each unique TCRbeta CDR3 rearrangement, sequence reads were collapsed and filtered. For each sample, productive Simpson clonality was calculated by taking the square root of Simpson's diversity index across productive rearrangements. The immuneACCESS repertoire file appears here via TCRdb, limited to in-frame rearrangements. These files lack a portion of the clones; in checked studies, under half of the deficit traces to unresolved V genes, and the cause of the others is not known. Clone size and the V and J calls come from that table; the DNA yielded D and trimming. Counted in this sample were 89,000 or so clones; about 89% of them appeared once. The top ten clonotypes cover roughly 2.6% of the sample.

With respect to this clone: What antigen it recognizes has not been identified. No per-base quality is available; no much larger clone lies one base away.

Counted from cysteine to phenylalanine, this CDR3 has 14 amino acids. Of all the DNA, just the CDR3 is kept, 42 bases in frame from base 1. CDR1 and CDR2, looked up from the germline V gene, are SQVTM and ANQGSEA. V lost 5 bases and J lost 6 bases; the stretch between them is 17 bases long. Sequencing was carried out using peripheral blood. This chain joins TRBV29-1 to TRBJ2-1; a tentative D call is TRBD1 (6 bases match). The source of this sequence is a man aged 45-65 years with COVID-19, enrolled during active disease. The CDR3 region: CSVSTGRVGNEQFF. At the DNA level, the sequence is TGCAGCGTTTCGACAGGCCGAGTCGGCAATGAGCAGTTCTTC.